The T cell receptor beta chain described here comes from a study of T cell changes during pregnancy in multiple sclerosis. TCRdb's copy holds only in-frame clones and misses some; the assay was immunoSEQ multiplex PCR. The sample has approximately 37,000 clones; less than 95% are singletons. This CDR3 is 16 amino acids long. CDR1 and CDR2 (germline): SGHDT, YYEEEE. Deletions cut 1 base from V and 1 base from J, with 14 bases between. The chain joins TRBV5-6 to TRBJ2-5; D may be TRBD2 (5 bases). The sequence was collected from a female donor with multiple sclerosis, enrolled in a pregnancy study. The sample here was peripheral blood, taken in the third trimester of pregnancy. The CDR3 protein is CASSLRVAYPQETQYF. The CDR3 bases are TGTGCCAGCAGCTTGAGGGTAGCGTATCCCCAAGAGACCCAGTACTTC.